What follows are 7 T cell receptor beta chains derived from one specimen sequenced in a study of graft-versus-host responses after intestinal transplantation. Some clones are missing from TCRdb's copy, which holds only in-frame ones; the method was immunoSEQ multiplex PCR. This table holds 95,000 to 150,000 clones, 95% found once. These receptors have no known antigen. The sample here was unstimulated CD8+ T cells sorted from spleen or lymph node cells, taken before intestinal transplant. The receptors originated from a human donor who received an intestinal transplant.

V usage is TRBV6-5 and J usage is TRBJ2-7; no clear D. V was shortened by 2 bases and J by 3 bases, with 11 bases between the two germline ends. This CDR3 comprises 14 residues. From germline, CDR1 is MNHEY and CDR2 SVGAGI. The CDR3 spells CASSYGSKGYEQYF. The CDR3 DNA reads as TGTGCCAGCAGTTACGGATCGAAGGGCTACGAGCAGTACTTC.

The chain recombines TRBV30 with TRBJ2-3; TRBD2 matches 12 bases. With V trimmed by 2 bases and J by 3 bases, 6 bases remained unmatched. The CDR3 has 16 amino acids. The germline gives CDR1 GTSNPN, CDR2 SVGIG (reference sequence). The CDR3: CAWSFLAGGPTDTQYF. The CDR3 nucleotides read TGTGCCTGGAGTTTCCTAGCGGGAGGGCCGACAGATACGCAGTATTTT. The complete variable domain, with remaining parts taken from reference TRBV30 and TRBJ2-3, reads SQTIHQWPATLVQPVGSPLSLECTVEGTSNPNLYWYRQAAGRGLQLLFYSVGIGQISSEVPQNLSASRPQDRQFILSSKKLLLSDSGFYLCAWSFLAGGPTDTQYFGPGTRLTVL.

This rearrangement joins TRBV10-3 to TRBJ2-3; no definite D call. Trimming left V 2 bases short and J 1 base short, with 7 bases between. The CDR3 sequence is 14 residues long. In germline, CDR1 is ENHRY, CDR2 SYGVKD. CDR3 sequence: CAISERTRTDTQYF. The CDR3 DNA reads as TGTGCCATCAGTGAGAGAACTCGCACAGATACGCAGTATTTT.

A single count supports this clone. The chain uses TRBV6-5 and TRBJ1-2; D is unclear. Germline values: CDR1 MNHEY, CDR2 SVGAGI. This CDR3 region has 13 residues. Deletions cut 3 bases from V and 4 bases from J, with 9 bases between. CDR3 region: CASSYGLSYGYTF. CDR3 nucleotides: TGTGCCAGCAGTTATGGACTGAGCTATGGCTACACCTTC.

The chain couples TRBV28 to TRBJ1-2; 10 bases are a match to TRBD1. CDR1 is MDHEN and CDR2 is SYDVKM in the germline V gene. The CDR3 is 16 residues long. V was clipped by 6 bases and J by 3 bases; unmatched bases: 10. The CDR3 region is CASSPETGGYYYGYTF. The CDR3 bases are TGTGCCAGCAGCCCGGAGACAGGGGGCTACTACTATGGCTACACCTTC.

The chain recombines TRBV28 with TRBJ2-5; tentatively, D is TRBD1 (5 bases). The V gene lost 3 bases and the J gene lost 1 base, with 9 bases spanning the gap. The CDR3 sequence is 14 residues long. Germline assignment: CDR1 MDHEN and CDR2 SYDVKM. CDR3 nucleotide sequence: TGTGCCAGCAGTTTCTTGACAGTCCAAGAGACCCAGTACTTC. The encoded protein is CASSFLTVQETQYF.

This clone was recorded only once. The chain has TRBV19 and TRBJ2-3; D gene unclear. The germline gives CDR1 LNHDA, CDR2 SQIVND (reference sequence). This CDR3 is built from 12 residues. V shed 5 bases and J shed 1 base, with 4 bases lying between them. The CDR3: CASSYGTDTQYF. The CDR3 DNA is TGTGCCAGTAGTTATGGCACAGATACGCAGTATTTT.